These T cell receptor beta chains were read from a single sample in a study of metastatic and nonmetastatic thyroid tumors. TCRdb used MiXCR to call clones anew from the PCR reads. In the table there are some 13,000 clones, 25% of which are singletons. Sequencing was performed on tumor tissue. These TCRs come from a female donor with papillary thyroid cancer or a benign thyroid nodule (not recorded which). Some clones in this sample may be carry-over from other donors' samples. Both conserved end residues are trimmed from each CDR3.

cdr3_length	v_call	j_call	cdr3_aa
12	TRBV7-9	TRBJ2-7	ASSPPGGSYEQY
13	TRBV24-1	TRBJ1-4	ATSDPTGDNEKLF
14	TRBV6-1	TRBJ2-1	ASSRLAGEGNNEQF
11	TRBV7-9	TRBJ2-1	ASTPGLNNEQF
14	TRBV9	TRBJ2-1	ASSVVGAGVSDEQF
12	TRBV20-1	TRBJ2-7	SASPLAGAYEQY
12	TRBV18	TRBJ2-3	ASSPSGGSDTQY
13	TRBV20-1	TRBJ2-7	SARTLGGPSYEQY
11	TRBV5-1	TRBJ2-7	ASSFGADNEQY
13	TRBV27	TRBJ2-2	ASSRDRGGTGELF
10	TRBV18	TRBJ2-5	ASSPMAETQY
14	TRBV28	TRBJ2-1	ASSILAGSGRSIGF
11	TRBV6-2/TRBV6-3	TRBJ2-7	ASRTRGPSEQY
12	TRBV6-6	TRBJ2-1	ASSYSRLAGVES
16	TRBV12-3/TRBV12-4	TRBJ1-2	ASSLLGTGGTTNYGYT
12	TRBV7-2	TRBJ1-5	ASRFGASNHPQH
15	TRBV6-1	TRBJ2-5	ASSERWTIDGEETQY
13	TRBV29-1	TRBJ1-2	CVPAVPPGVGGYT
9	TRBV28	TRBJ2-7	ASSLVYEQY
13	TRBV27	TRBJ2-1	ASSFGGGLGNEQF
12	TRBV28	TRBJ1-6	ASSSTGRVAPLH
11	TRBV6-1	TRBJ2-7	ASSEGLAYEQY
13	TRBV5-1	TRBJ2-1	ASSFTSVTYNEQF
13	TRBV20-1	TRBJ2-6	SARDLSPGANVLT
11	TRBV11-3	TRBJ2-7	ASSPGQGYEQY
13	TRBV20-1	TRBJ2-7	SASGLAGARYEQY
10	TRBV11-3	TRBJ1-3	ASSLVGNTIY
13	TRBV6-1	TRBJ2-1	ASSVQYSSYNEQF
15	TRBV20-1	TRBJ2-1	SARGTSGLAGDNEQF
10	TRBV10-3	TRBJ2-1	AISELENEQF
14	TRBV20-1	TRBJ1-5	SARDGTGVINQPQH
11	TRBV9	TRBJ2-7	ASSVGAGAEQY
15	TRBV6-2/TRBV6-3	TRBJ2-1	ASSYLAGAASYNEQF
13	TRBV15	TRBJ2-3	ATRGDRGVTGTQY
13	TRBV27	TRBJ2-1	ASYKGSAPYNEQF
11	TRBV6-1	TRBJ2-5	ASSRQGGETQY
12	TRBV6-1	TRBJ1-2	ASSPGTAHYGYT
13	TRBV12-3/TRBV12-4	TRBJ2-7	ASSGRPGRGGKQY
13	TRBV29-1	TRBJ2-1	SVYIAGKKYNEQF
13	TRBV20-1	TRBJ1-1	SARDSRKVGTEAF
13	TRBV6-5	TRBJ2-7	ASSYSRAATNEQY
11	TRBV20-1	TRBJ1-5	SARSTGDQPQH
12	TRBV6-1	TRBJ2-7	ASSEYGGDYEQY
10	TRBV30	TRBJ1-1	AWSVSGAEAF
11	TRBV30	TRBJ2-5	AWAAGDQETQY
12	TRBV9	TRBJ2-7	ASSATGGSYEQY
13	TRBV28	TRBJ1-5	ASSLVGVGNQPQH
18	TRBV20-1	TRBJ2-7	SARDLGDSATSRMSYEQY
13	TRBV9	TRBJ1-4	ASSWGGAANEKLF
12	TRBV10-3	TRBJ2-7	AISEARGSYEQY
12	TRBV11-2	TRBJ1-2	ASSLGPQGYGYT
10	TRBV27	TRBJ2-3	ASSLNGDTQY
12	TRBV9	TRBJ2-3	ASSPRVSTDTQY
12	TRBV20-1	TRBJ2-7	SARDPGSWHEQY
11	TRBV6-1	TRBJ2-5	ASMEPGRETQY
9	TRBV20-1	TRBJ2-3	SRSRGDTQY
11	TRBV6-1	TRBJ2-7	ASSTRDSTEQY